This TCR beta chain was identified during a study of patients and donors after allogeneic stem cell transplantation. This clonotype was picked up many times. J was trimmed by 3 bases and V by 5 bases; bases with no gene match: 12. The germline gives CDR1 DFQATT, CDR2 SNEGSKA (reference sequence). CDR3 length: 18 residues. TCRdb reprocessed the RT-PCR reads via MiXCR and lists one record per CDR3 protein. Counted here are under 95,000 distinct CDR3 sequences, roughly 4.9% occurring once; the ten biggest clones make up 2% to 3%. Material for sequencing was blood, either unsorted or a sorted T cell fraction (not recorded which). The chain couples TRBV20-1 to TRBJ2-3, with 15 bases fitting TRBD2. This TCR came from a human donor who was either an allogeneic HSCT recipient or a stem cell or donor lymphocyte infusion donor (not recorded which). It is not recorded whose cells these are; they may come from a transplant donor. The CDR3, as DNA: TGCAGTGCTTATAACCCGGGACTAGCGGGAGGTGGGACAGATACGCAGTATTTT. Translated, it gives CSAYNPGLAGGGTDTQYF.